A selection of T cell receptor beta chains follows, all from one sample in a study of regulatory T cells in long-lasting Graves disease. In TCRdb, the multiplex PCR reads were re-called with MiXCR into one record per CDR3 protein. Here the sample spans around 250,000 distinct CDR3 sequences, about 20% being singletons. In addition, the sample was reused for a study of T cells in Graves' hyperthyroidism and ophthalmopathy.

This material consisted of peripheral blood mononuclear cells (PBMCs), taken at new diagnosis, from a patient treated with antithyroid drugs. Receptors were obtained from a woman in her 30s with Graves disease. The CDR3 runs from the conserved cysteine through the conserved F or W. The D gene is left open where the match is weak. Size values are once, few and many counts, or a class for expanded clones, and some rows have none.

>.|TRBV7-3|TRBJ2-3|few|13
TGTGCCAGCAGCCCGGGACCCTCCTATACGCAGTATTTT
CASSPGPSYTQYF
>TRBD2|TRBV2|TRBJ2-1|many|12
TGTGTCTCTAGCGGGGTATACAATGAGCAGTTCTTC
CVSSGVYNEQFF
>.|TRBV5-1|TRBJ1-4|many|15
TGCGCCAGCAGCTTGTGGTCAGGAACCAATGAAAAACTGTTTTTT
CASSLWSGTNEKLFF
>TRBD1|TRBV6-1|TRBJ2-4|few|14
TGTGCCAGCAGCCGAGGACAGGGGGAGAGCATTCAGTACTTC
CASSRGQGESIQYF
>TRBD2|TRBV10-3|TRBJ2-3|many|17
TGTGCCATCAGAGCTTTACTAGCGGGGGCCGATAGAGATACGCAGTATTTT
CAIRALLAGADRDTQYF
>.|TRBV2|TRBJ1-1|many|15
TGTGCCAGCAGGGCAAGGCGGGACATGAACACTGAAGCTTTCTTT
CASRARRDMNTEAFF
>.|TRBV29-1|TRBJ2-5|.|12
TGCAGCGTTGATATGCAAGGAGAGACCCAGTACTTC
CSVDMQGETQYF
>TRBD2|TRBV18|TRBJ2-1|many|16
TGTGCCAGCTCACCAGATCCGGCGGGGGGATACAATGAGCAGTTCTTC
CASSPDPAGGYNEQFF
>.|TRBV6-4|TRBJ2-1|.|15
TGTGCCAGCAGGTTTAGCGCCAGCTCCTACAATGAGCAGTTCTTC
CASRFSASSYNEQFF
>TRBD1|TRBV2|TRBJ1-5|once|12
TGTGCCAGCAGTCAGACAGGGGAGCCCCAGCATTTT
CASSQTGEPQHF
>.|TRBV19|TRBJ1-4|many|17
TGTGCCAGTAGTTTACCTATTGGAACAGCAACTAATGAAAAACTGTTTTTT
CASSLPIGTATNEKLFF
>TRBD2|TRBV5-1|TRBJ2-3|many|16
TGCGCCAGCAGCTTGGAAGGTAGCGGGGGGGCAGATACGCAGTATTTT
CASSLEGSGGADTQYF
>.|TRBV7-3|TRBJ2-3|many|14
TGTGCCAGCAGCCGGCTGGGGAACACAGATACGCAGTATTTT
CASSRLGNTDTQYF
>.|TRBV4-2|TRBJ2-6|.|15
TGTGCCAGCAGCCAAGATATGTCCGGGGCCAACGTCCTGACTTTC
CASSQDMSGANVLTF
>TRBD2|TRBV20-1|TRBJ2-1|once|17
TGCAGTGCTAGGCTCCGAGCTAGCGGGGGGGCGGGCAATGAGCAGTTCTTC
CSARLRASGGAGNEQFF
>.|TRBV20-1|TRBJ1-1|many|13
TGCAGTGCTGCCGCGGGGGTGAACACTGAAGCTTTCTTT
CSAAAGVNTEAFF
>.|TRBV7-6|TRBJ2-1|many|13
TGTGCCAGCAGCTCGCCGGCAGGGAATGAGCAGTTCTTC
CASSSPAGNEQFF
>TRBD2|TRBV7-2|TRBJ2-5|.|17
TGTGCCAGCAGCTTAAGACTAGCGGGGGCCGGCCAAGAGACCCAGTACTTC
CASSLRLAGAGQETQYF
>.|TRBV7-6|TRBJ2-2|.|16
TGTGCCAGCAGTCCTCTCGGACACCCCAGCACCGGGGAGCTGTTTTTT
CASSPLGHPSTGELFF
>TRBD1|TRBV11-1|TRBJ2-2|.|13
TGTGCCAGCAGCTCCCGACAGGGGGGGGAGCTGTTTTTT
CASSSRQGGELFF
>TRBD2|TRBV20-1|TRBJ2-7|few|14
TGCAGTGCTAGTCCCCTAGCGGGGACCTACGAGCAGTACTTC
CSASPLAGTYEQYF
>.|TRBV7-6|TRBJ2-3|once|14
TGTGCCAGCAGCTTAGGTGTGGGGCCAGATACGCAGTATTTT
CASSLGVGPDTQYF
>TRBD2|TRBV25-1|TRBJ2-5|.|17
TGTGCCAGCAGTGATACGACTGTCGGGGGGATAAGTGAGACCCAGTACTTC
CASSDTTVGGISETQYF
>TRBD1|TRBV18|TRBJ1-2|.|13
TGTGCCAGTACCCCGACAGGGGGCTATGGCTACACCTTC
CASTPTGGYGYTF
>TRBD2|TRBV12-3/TRBV12-4|TRBJ2-5|many|16
TGTGCCAGCGGCAACCCGGGACTAGCTAGACAAGAGACCCAGTACTTC
CASGNPGLARQETQYF
>.|TRBV6-2/TRBV6-3|TRBJ1-2|.|13
TGTGCCAGCCTCGGGGGCTCCTACTATGGCTACACCTTC
CASLGGSYYGYTF
>.|TRBV18|TRBJ2-2|once|11
TGTGCCAGTTACAACACCGGGGAGCTGTTTTTT
CASYNTGELFF
>.|TRBV11-2|TRBJ1-1|.|14
TGTGCCAGCAGCTTAAAACAGTCAGGAACTGAAGCTTTCTTT
CASSLKQSGTEAFF
>.|TRBV6-5|TRBJ1-1|many|15
TGTGCCAGCAGTTACTCCCCAGGGGAGTTGACTGAAGCTTTCTTT
CASSYSPGELTEAFF
>TRBD2|TRBV5-1|TRBJ2-5|many|16
TGCGCCAGCAGCCAGACTAGCGGGGGGGCAAGAGAGACCCAGTACTTC
CASSQTSGGARETQYF
>.|TRBV5-1|TRBJ1-1|many|13
TGCGCCAGCAGGGTAGGTGACGGAGCTGAAGCTTTCTTT
CASRVGDGAEAFF
>.|TRBV7-6|TRBJ2-5|many|13
TGTGCCAGCAGCCCCCTGGTCCAAGAGACCCAGTACTTC
CASSPLVQETQYF
>TRBD1|TRBV20-1|TRBJ1-6|many|15
TGCAGTGCTAGGGTCCCTACAGGGGGCAATTCACCCCTCCACTTT
CSARVPTGGNSPLHF
>.|TRBV7-9|TRBJ1-1|many|14
TGCGCCAGCAGCTTAGCGGGACGGAACACTGAAGCTTTCTTT
CASSLAGRNTEAFF
>.|TRBV7-2|TRBJ2-7|.|16
TGTGCCAGCAGCTTAGAAGGCAGGGCTTCCTACTACGAGCAGTACTTC
CASSLEGRASYYEQYF
>.|TRBV6-1|TRBJ2-2|many|15
TGTGCCAGCAGTATCGGGACGGTTAACACCGGGGAGCTGTTTTTT
CASSIGTVNTGELFF